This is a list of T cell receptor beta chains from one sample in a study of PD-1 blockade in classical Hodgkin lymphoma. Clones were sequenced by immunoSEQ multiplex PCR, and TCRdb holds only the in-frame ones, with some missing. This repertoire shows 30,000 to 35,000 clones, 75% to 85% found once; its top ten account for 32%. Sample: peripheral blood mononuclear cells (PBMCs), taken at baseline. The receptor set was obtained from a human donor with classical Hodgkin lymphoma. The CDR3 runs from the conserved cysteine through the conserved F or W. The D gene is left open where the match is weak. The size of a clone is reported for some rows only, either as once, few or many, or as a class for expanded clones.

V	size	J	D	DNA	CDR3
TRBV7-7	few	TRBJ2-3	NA	TGTGCTAGCAGCTTAGTGGTTCCGGGGCTACTCACAGATACGCAGTATTTT	CASSLVVPGLLTDTQYF
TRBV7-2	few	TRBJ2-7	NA	TGTGCCAGCAGCCGCGATAAGGACGCGGCCTACGAGCAGTACTTC	CASSRDKDAAYEQYF
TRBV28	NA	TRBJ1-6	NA	TGTGCCAGCCACCAGCAAGATAATTCACCCCTCCACTTT	CASHQQDNSPLHF
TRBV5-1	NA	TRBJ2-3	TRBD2	TGCGCCAGCAGCTTGGTACTAGCGGGGGCTAGCACAGATACGCAGTATTTT	CASSLVLAGASTDTQYF
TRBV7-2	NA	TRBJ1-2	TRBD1	TGTGCCAGCAGTTACCAGGCGGGACAGGGGACAACCTATGGCTACACCTTC	CASSYQAGQGTTYGYTF
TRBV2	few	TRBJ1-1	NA	TGTGCCAGTACAAGGGGACTCGGTGAAGCTTTCTTT	CASTRGLGEAFF
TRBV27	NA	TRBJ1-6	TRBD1	TGTGCCAGCAGTCGGGACAGGGGCCTCCTTTCACCCCTCCACTTT	CASSRDRGLLSPLHF
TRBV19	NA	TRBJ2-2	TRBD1	TGTGCCAGTAACGTAGGACAGGCGAACACCGGGGAGCTGTTTTTT	CASNVGQANTGELFF
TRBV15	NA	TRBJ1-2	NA	TGTGCCACCAGCAGAGCTAGACTGGGAGACGACTATGGCTACACCTTC	CATSRARLGDDYGYTF
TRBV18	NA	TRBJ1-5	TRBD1	TGTGCCAGCTCACCATCGGGGACAGGGGAACAGCCCCAGCATTTT	CASSPSGTGEQPQHF
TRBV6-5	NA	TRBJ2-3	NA	TGTGCCAGCAGTTTTACCGGGATCCGCACAGATACGCAGTATTTT	CASSFTGIRTDTQYF
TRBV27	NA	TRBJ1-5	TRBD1	TGTGCCAGCCAAATGACAGGGACCCAGCCCCAGCATTTT	CASQMTGTQPQHF
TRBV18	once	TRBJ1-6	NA	TGTGCCAGCTCACCGGAGAATTCACCCCTCCACTTT	CASSPENSPLHF
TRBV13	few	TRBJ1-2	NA	TGTGCCAGCAGCTTAAGAGGGGGGGAGAACTATGGCTACACCTTC	CASSLRGGENYGYTF
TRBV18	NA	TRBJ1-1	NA	TGTGCCAGCTCACCCCATTCGACTCTGAACACTGAAGCTTTCTTT	CASSPHSTLNTEAFF
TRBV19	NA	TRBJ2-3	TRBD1	TGTGCCAGTAGTATCCGGACAGGCCTTCCAGATACGCAGTATTTT	CASSIRTGLPDTQYF
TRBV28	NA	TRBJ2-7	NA	TGTGCCAGCAGTTTAGATGGTAACGAGCAGTACTTC	CASSLDGNEQYF
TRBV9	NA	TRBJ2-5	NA	TGTGCCAGCAGCCCTGGGCTGGGGGGCCAGGAGACCCAGTACTTC	CASSPGLGGQETQYF
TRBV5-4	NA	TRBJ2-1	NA	TGTGCCAGCAGCTCCCTTGGAGCGGGCAATGAGCAGTTCTTC	CASSSLGAGNEQFF
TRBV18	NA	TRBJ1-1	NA	TGTGCCAGCTCATACCAGGAGAACACTGAAGCTTTCTTT	CASSYQENTEAFF
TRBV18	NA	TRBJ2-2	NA	TGTGCCAGCTCCTTTACCGAAGAAGGGCGCACCGGGGAGCTGTTTTTT	CASSFTEEGRTGELFF
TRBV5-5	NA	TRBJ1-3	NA	TGTGCCAGCAGCTTAGCTGAAAACACCATATATTTT	CASSLAENTIYF
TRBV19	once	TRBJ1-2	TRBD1	TGTGCCAGTAGTATAACGTCTTCGGGGACAGGGGTGGGCTACACCTTC	CASSITSSGTGVGYTF
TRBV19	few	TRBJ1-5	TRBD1	TGTGCCAGTAGTCCACTGGACAGGTTAGTTCAGCCCCAGCATTTT	CASSPLDRLVQPQHF
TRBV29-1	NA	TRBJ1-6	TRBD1	TGCAGCGCGGACAGGGATTCACCCCTCCACTTT	CSADRDSPLHF
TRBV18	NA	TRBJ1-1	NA	TGTGCCAGCTCACCTTTACACCCGAACACTGAAGCTTTCTTT	CASSPLHPNTEAFF
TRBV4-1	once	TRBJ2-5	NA	TGCGCCAGCAGCCATATTTTACGGAGAATAAAGGAAGAGACCCAGTACTTC	CASSHILRRIKEETQYF
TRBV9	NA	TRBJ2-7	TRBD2	TGTGCCAGCAGCGTAGTAGGGGAGGGACTCGAAGAGCAGTACTTC	CASSVVGEGLEEQYF
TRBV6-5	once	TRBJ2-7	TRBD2	TGTGCCAGCAGTTACTTGACTAGCGGGGGCTACGAGCAGTACTTC	CASSYLTSGGYEQYF
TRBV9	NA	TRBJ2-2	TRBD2	TGTGCCAGCAGCGGAGGGACTAGCGGTTACACCGGGGAGCTGTTTTTT	CASSGGTSGYTGELFF
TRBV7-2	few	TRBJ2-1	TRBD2	TGTGCCAGCAGCTCCGGGACTAGCGGGGTAAAGCAGTTCTTC	CASSSGTSGVKQFF
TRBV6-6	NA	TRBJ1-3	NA	TGTGCCAGCAGCGACGTGGACGCAGCCTCTGGAAACACCATATATTTT	CASSDVDAASGNTIYF
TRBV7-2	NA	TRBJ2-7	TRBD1	TGTGCCAGCAGCGCAGGACAGGGTTTTTTCTACGAGCAGTACTTC	CASSAGQGFFYEQYF
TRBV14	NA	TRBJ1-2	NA	TGTGCCAGCAGACTTTCAGGGGCCTATGGCTACACCTTC	CASRLSGAYGYTF
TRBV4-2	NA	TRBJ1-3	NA	TGTGCCAGCAGCCAAGGCCGGCTTGTCTCTGGAAACACCATATATTTT	CASSQGRLVSGNTIYF
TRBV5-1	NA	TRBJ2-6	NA	TGCGCCAGCAGCTTAGCGCTGTATCAGGGTTTTTTTTCTGGGGCCAACGTCCTGACTTTC	CASSLALYQGFFSGANVLTF
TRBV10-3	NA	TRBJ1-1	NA	TGTGCCATCAGTGAGTCGAAAGGTGTCACTGAAGCTTTCTTT	CAISESKGVTEAFF
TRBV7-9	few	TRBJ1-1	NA	TGTGCCAGCAGCTGGGAGGGACCGCTGGTAGCTTTCTTT	CASSWEGPLVAFF
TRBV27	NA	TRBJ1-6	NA	TGTGCCAGCAGTTTTATGGGGATTTCACCCCTCCACTTT	CASSFMGISPLHF
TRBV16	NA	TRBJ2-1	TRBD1	TGTGCCAGCAACCTCCAACAGGGGGCAGGGAATGAGCAGTTCTTC	CASNLQQGAGNEQFF
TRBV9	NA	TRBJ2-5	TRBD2	TGTGCCAGCAGCGTTAGCGGGGGGGCTGAGACCCAGTACTTC	CASSVSGGAETQYF
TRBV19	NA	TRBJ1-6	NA	TGTGCCAGTACCCCAGGTCTGAGCTCCTATAATTCACCCCTCCACTTT	CASTPGLSSYNSPLHF
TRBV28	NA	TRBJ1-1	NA	TGTGCCAGCAGTTTAAGGGCGAACACTGAAGCTTTCTTT	CASSLRANTEAFF
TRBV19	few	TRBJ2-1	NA	TGTGCCAGTAGTATGAGCGGCAGAAGATATGAGCAGTTCTTC	CASSMSGRRYEQFF
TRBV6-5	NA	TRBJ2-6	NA	TGTGCCAGCAGTTCAGGGGATGGGGCCAACGTCCTGACTTTC	CASSSGDGANVLTF
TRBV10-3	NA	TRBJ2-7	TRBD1	TGTGCCATCAGGGGGACAGGGTCTCTCGAGCAGTACTTC	CAIRGTGSLEQYF
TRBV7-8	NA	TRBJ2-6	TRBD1	TGTGCCAGCAGCGAAAAAGGGGGCACTGGGGCCAACGTCCTGACTTTC	CASSEKGGTGANVLTF
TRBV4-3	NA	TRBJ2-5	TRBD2	TGCGCCAGCAGCCCGGGCGGGGGGGAAGGAGAGACCCAGTACTTC	CASSPGGGEGETQYF
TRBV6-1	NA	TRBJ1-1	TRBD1	TGTGCCAGCAGTGGGCAGGGGGGGAACACTGAAGCTTTCTTT	CASSGQGGNTEAFF
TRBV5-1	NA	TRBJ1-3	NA	TGCGCCAGCAGCATACAGGGCCCTGACTCTGGAAACACCATATATTTT	CASSIQGPDSGNTIYF
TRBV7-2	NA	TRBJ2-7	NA	TGTGCCAGCAGCTTAAATCGCTACGAGCAGTACTTC	CASSLNRYEQYF
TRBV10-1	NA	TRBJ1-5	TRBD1	TGCGCCAGCAGGGACAGGGAGCACCAGCCCCAGCATTTT	CASRDREHQPQHF
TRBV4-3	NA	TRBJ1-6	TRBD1	TGCGCCAGCAGCCCCCAAGGGGGCCAATCACCCCTCCACTTT	CASSPQGGQSPLHF
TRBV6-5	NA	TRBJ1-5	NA	TGTGCCAGCAGTTACTCCAGGCATGATCAGCCCCAGCATTTT	CASSYSRHDQPQHF
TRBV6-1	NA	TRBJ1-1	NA	TGTGCCAGCAGTGAACAGATCATGAACACTGAAGCTTTCTTT	CASSEQIMNTEAFF
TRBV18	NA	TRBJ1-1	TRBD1	TGTGCCAGCTCACCAGCGGGACAGGGCGCCCGCTATGAAGCTTTCTTT	CASSPAGQGARYEAFF
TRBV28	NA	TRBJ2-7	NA	TGTGCCAGCAGCCAAGATTCGTACGAGCAGTACTTC	CASSQDSYEQYF
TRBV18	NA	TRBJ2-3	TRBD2	TGTGCCAGCTCACCCGGGACTAGCGGATACACAGATACGCAGTATTTT	CASSPGTSGYTDTQYF
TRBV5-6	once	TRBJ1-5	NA	TGTGCCAGCAGCTACGGCGGATCATTAGAACTTTATCAGCCCCAGCATTTT	CASSYGGSLELYQPQHF